This passage covers 25 T cell receptor beta chains from one sample sequenced in a study of cytomegalovirus exposure and HLA in healthy donors. Researchers ran the PCR with 60 Vbeta and 13 Jbeta primers. The assay was immunoSEQ multiplex PCR, and TCRdb's table has in-frame clones only and misses some. Altogether roughly 86,000 clones are present, over 75% being singletons, with the ten largest covering under 7.5%. Input material: PBMCs. Receptor source: a man aged 50-60 years in good health and CMV-seropositive.

V usage is TRBV4-3 and J usage is TRBJ2-7; possibly TRBD2 for D (5 bases). The germline CDR1 and CDR2 sequences are LGHNA and YSLEER. CDR3 length: 15 amino acids. V shed 0 bases and J shed 4 bases, with 13 bases lying between them. The chain's CDR3 is CASSQDIEGSYEQYF. The CDR3 DNA sequence: TGCGCCAGCAGCCAAGATATCGAGGGTTCTTACGAGCAGTACTTC.

V and J are TRBV4-2 and TRBJ1-6; D gene ambiguous. This CDR3 spans 15 amino acids. In germline, CDR1 is LGHNA, CDR2 YNFKEQ. Trimming took off 3 bases at V and 9 bases at J, with 15 bases between the two ends. In DNA, the CDR3 is TGTGCCAGCAGCCAGGGAGGAGGCCGCGGTTCACCCCTCCACTTT. Protein product: CASSQGGGRGSPLHF.

V is TRBV19 and J is TRBJ1-4; 9 bases match TRBD1. The junction had 10 bases not matched to a gene; V was cut back by 4 bases and J by 7 bases. The CDR3 is made up of 16 amino acids. From germline, CDR1 is LNHDA and CDR2 SQIVND (reference sequence). Written as DNA, the CDR3 is TGTGCCAGTAGTACATTCGGGACAGGGTATCGTGAAAAACTGTTTTTT. The encoded protein is CASSTFGTGYREKLFF.

The chain uses TRBV29-1 and TRBJ2-7; weak D call: TRBD1 (6 bases). Germline V gene sequence: CDR1 SQVTM, CDR2 ANQGSEA. The V gene lost 6 bases and the J gene lost 5 bases, with 29 bases spanning the gap. The CDR3 covers 17 residues. The CDR3 bases are TGCAGCGTGCACCGGGACAAGGAACGCGCCCCTTTAAACGAGCAGTACTTC. Protein sequence: CSVHRDKERAPLNEQYF.

CDR3 sequence: CASSHQQGVGQPQHF. CDR3 bases: TGCGCCAGCAGCCACCAACAGGGGGTTGGGCAGCCCCAGCATTTT. This chain joins TRBV4-3 and TRBJ1-5, with 8 nucleotides matching TRBD1. This CDR3 is 15 amino acids long. CDR1 is LGHNA and CDR2 is YSLEER in the germline V gene. V dropped 3 bases and J dropped 7; count of bases not matched to a gene: 8.

This sequence joins TRBV2 and TRBJ2-7, with D perhaps matching TRBD1 (5 bases). Trimming shortened V by 8 bases and J by 0 bases, and 11 bases separated the two germline ends. From germline, CDR1 is SNHLY and CDR2 FYNNEI. The CDR3 has 13 amino acids. The CDR3 bases are TGTGCCAGCCGACAGACAGTCTCCTACGAGCAGTACTTC. As protein: CASRQTVSYEQYF. The full variable domain, in which reference TRBV2 and TRBJ2-7 provide the parts outside the CDR3, is EPEVTQTPSHQVTQMGQEVILRCVPISNHLYFYWYRQILGQKVEFLVSFYNNEISEKSEIFDDQFSVERPDGSNFTLKIRSTKLEDSAMYFCASRQTVSYEQYFGPGTRLTVT.

The chain combines TRBV5-1 with TRBJ2-7; the D gene is possibly TRBD1 (6 bases). Deletions cut 3 bases from V and 3 bases from J, with 13 bases between. Germline V lookup: CDR1 SGHRS, CDR2 YFSETQ. This CDR3 contains 14 residues. In DNA, the CDR3 is TGCGCCAGCAGCTCCCCGGGACAATTCTACGAGCAGTACTTC. As protein: CASSSPGQFYEQYF.

This sequence joins TRBV4-3 and TRBJ1-3, with TRBD1 matching over 9 bases. This CDR3 comprises 16 residues. Losses at the gene ends were 0 bases for V and 2 bases for J; bases not matched to a gene: 2. Germline V CDR1 and CDR2: LGHNA, YSLEER. CDR3 DNA: TGCGCCAGCAGCCAAGATCGGGACAGGGCTGGAAACACCATATATTTT. Protein: CASSQDRDRAGNTIYF.

This chain joins TRBV7-9 and TRBJ2-1; 9 bases map to TRBD2. This CDR3 spans 15 amino acids. The junction had 8 bases not matched to a gene; V was cut back by 4 bases and J by 7 bases. Per the germline V gene, CDR1 is SEHNR and CDR2 is FQNEAQ (reference sequence). CDR3 DNA sequence: TGTGCCAGCAGCTCTCCGGGACTAGCTCTTAATGAGCAGTTCTTC. Its protein product is CASSSPGLALNEQFF.

The J gene is TRBJ1-2, the V gene TRBV4-3; no firm D call. Between the trimmed V and J ends, which lost 0 bases and 4 bases, there was a span of 9 bases. Looked up from germline, CDR1 is LGHNA and CDR2 is YSLEER. The CDR3 is 14 residues long. CDR3 bases: TGCGCCAGCAGCCAAGATCTTCACAGCTATGGCTACACCTTC. This gives the protein CASSQDLHSYGYTF.

The chain joins TRBV5-1 to TRBJ2-5, with 9 bases matching TRBD1. The tail of the sequence fits TRBJ2-7 better, so the J call may be wrong. CDR1 and CDR2 from the germline V gene are SGHRS and YFSETQ. This CDR3 region has 17 residues. In nucleotides, the CDR3 is TGCGCCAGCAGCTTTTCTACCTACGGGACAGGGAAAGACGAGCAGTACTTC. Translation: CASSFSTYGTGKDEQYF.

The J gene is TRBJ1-2, the V gene TRBV14, with D maybe TRBD1 (6 bases). V was shortened by 3 bases and J by 4 bases, with 18 bases between the two germline ends. The CDR3 has 16 residues. Germline loops: CDR1 SGHDN, CDR2 FVKESK. The CDR3, as DNA: TGTGCCAGCAGCCAGGAACAGGGTGCCCCACGCTATGGCTACACCTTC. It specifies CASSQEQGAPRYGYTF.

The rearrangement links TRBV5-5 to TRBJ1-3; 8 bases are a match to TRBD1. Germline V gene lookup returns CDR1 SGHKS and CDR2 YYEKEE (reference sequence). With V trimmed by 4 bases and J by 0 bases, 9 bases remained unmatched. The CDR3 extends over 17 amino acids. The CDR3 here is CASSAGQASLSGNTIYF. As DNA, the CDR3 is TGTGCCAGCAGCGCGGGACAGGCTAGCCTCTCTGGAAACACCATATATTTT. The full variable domain, its missing parts supplied by reference TRBV5-5 and TRBJ1-3, is DAGVTQSPTHLIKTRGQQVTLRCSPISGHKSVSWYQQVLGQGPQFIFQYYEKEERGRGNFPDRFSARQFPNYSSELNVNALLLGDSALYLCASSAGQASLSGNTIYFGEGSWLTVV.

The CDR3, as DNA: TGCGCCAGCAAAAATACAATCAACACTGAAGCTTTCTTT. This codes for CASKNTINTEAFF. The V gene is TRBV10-2, the J gene TRBJ1-1; D uncertain. V was cut by 7 bases and J by 2 bases, with 11 bases left in between. CDR3 length: 13 residues. CDR1 and CDR2 (germline): WSHSY, SAAADI.

Comments on this clone: A read error may produce the germline difference seen at one junction end. The chain uses TRBV6-1 and TRBJ1-2; 7 bases match TRBD1. CDR3 size: 13 residues. CDR1 is MNHNS and CDR2 is SASEGT in the germline V gene. CDR3 sequence reads: CASTRDSFYGYPF. CDR3 bases: TGTGCCAGCACCAGGGACAGTTTCTATGGCTACCCCTTC.

This sequence joins TRBV5-1 and TRBJ2-7; the match to TRBD1 covers 8 bases. The CDR3 runs to 15 residues. Germline CDR1 and CDR2: SGHRS and YFSETQ. The junction had 7 bases not matched to a gene; V was cut back by 1 base and J by 4 bases. The CDR3 DNA is TGCGCCAGCAGCTTGTCGGCAGGGGGCATATACGAGCAGTACTTC. Translated, it gives CASSLSAGGIYEQYF.

The J gene is TRBJ2-1, the V gene TRBV6-6; 12 bases match TRBD2. With V trimmed by 8 bases and J by 6 bases, 5 bases remained unmatched. The CDR3 contains 14 residues. Germline-derived CDR1 and CDR2 are MNHNY and SVGAGI (reference sequence). CDR3 bases: TGTGCCAGCGAGGGACTAGCGGGTGGCAATGAGCAGTTCTTC. Translation gives CASEGLAGGNEQFF.

V gene TRBV18 combines with J gene TRBJ2-3; 9 bases match TRBD1. V trimming: 2 bases; J trimming: 4 bases; junction bases outside the gene matches: 7. This CDR3 comprises 16 residues. CDR1 is KGHSH and CDR2 is LQKENI in the germline V gene. CDR3 sequence: CASSPTRDRVSDTQYF. CDR3 nucleotide sequence: TGTGCCAGCTCACCAACCCGGGACAGGGTATCAGATACGCAGTATTTT. The variable domain in full, with the rest retrieved from reference TRBV18 and TRBJ2-3, is NAGVMQNPRHLVRRRGQEARLRCSPMKGHSHVYWYRQLPEEGLKFMVYLQKENIIDESGMPKERFSAEFPKEGPSILRIQQVVRGDSAAYFCASSPTRDRVSDTQYFGPGTRLTVL.

This chain uses TRBV30 with TRBJ2-1; 7 bases align to TRBD2. The CDR3 is 16 amino acids. Germline V gene data show CDR1 as GTSNPN and CDR2 as SVGIG (reference sequence). V shed 1 base, J shed 4 bases, and the junction held 10 bases outside the gene matches. The CDR3 DNA follows: TGTGCCTGGAGTGGTGCAGCGGGGCCTCTGTACAATGAGCAGTTCTTC. Amino acid sequence: CAWSGAAGPLYNEQFF.

The gene calls are TRBV19 and TRBJ2-3, with 7 bases matching TRBD1. Germline assignment: CDR1 LNHDA and CDR2 SQIVND (reference sequence). Trimming at V came to 3 bases and at J to 2 bases, leaving 5 bases not matched to a gene. CDR3 length: 15 amino acids. CDR3 DNA sequence: TGTGCCAGTAGTATTACAGGGGAATTCACAGATACGCAGTATTTT. Encoded protein: CASSITGEFTDTQYF.

This chain uses TRBV9 with TRBJ1-3, with D tentatively TRBD1 (6 bases). Germline CDR1 reads SGDLS; CDR2 reads YYNGEE. This CDR3 region has 14 residues. Trimming pared 4 bases from V and 0 bases from J, leaving 8 bases between. CDR3 residues: CASSSQGSGNTIYF. CDR3 sequence (DNA): TGTGCCAGCAGCTCACAGGGCTCTGGAAACACCATATATTTT.

The rearrangement links TRBV30 to TRBJ2-1; D is uncertain. CDR1 is GTSNPN and CDR2 is SVGIG in the germline V gene (reference sequence). The CDR3 consists of 12 residues. Trimming cost V 3 bases and J 4 bases, with 7 bases left between them. The CDR3, as DNA: TGTGCCTGGAGACACCAATACAATGAGCAGTTCTTC. This gives the protein CAWRHQYNEQFF. The entire variable domain, with the rest obtained from reference TRBV30 and TRBJ2-1, is as follows: SQTIHQWPATLVQPVGSPLSLECTVEGTSNPNLYWYRQAAGRGLQLLFYSVGIGQISSEVPQNLSASRPQDRQFILSSKKLLLSDSGFYLCAWRHQYNEQFFGPGTRLTVL.

The chain is built from TRBV19 and TRBJ2-5; 7 bases fit TRBD1. The germline CDR1 and CDR2 sequences are LNHDA and SQIVND (reference sequence). The CDR3 is made up of 14 amino acids. The junction had 6 bases not matched to a gene; V was cut back by 3 bases and J by 5 bases. The CDR3 sequence: CASSMGRGRETQYF. The DNA for the CDR3 is TGTGCCAGTAGTATGGGTAGGGGGCGTGAGACCCAGTACTTC.

V and J are TRBV7-2 and TRBJ1-6, with a weak D call TRBD1 (5 bases). This CDR3 is 13 amino acids long. The V gene lost 4 bases and the J gene lost 7 bases, with 8 bases spanning the gap. Germline CDR1 is SGHTA and CDR2 is FQGNSA. The CDR3 DNA reads TGTGCCAGCAGCTATGGGGGGAATTCACCCCTCCACTTT. Translation gives CASSYGGNSPLHF.

This clone was recorded a few times. At one end, the junction sequence differs from germline, possibly due to a read error. The V and J genes are TRBV7-9 and TRBJ2-1, with 8 bases identical to TRBD2. CDR1 and CDR2 (germline): SEHNR, FQNEAQ (reference sequence). CDR3 length: 15 residues. The CDR3 DNA reads as TGTGCCATCAGCAACGGGGCGGGGGGTAAAAATGAGCAGTTCTTC. It encodes CAISNGAGGKNEQFF.